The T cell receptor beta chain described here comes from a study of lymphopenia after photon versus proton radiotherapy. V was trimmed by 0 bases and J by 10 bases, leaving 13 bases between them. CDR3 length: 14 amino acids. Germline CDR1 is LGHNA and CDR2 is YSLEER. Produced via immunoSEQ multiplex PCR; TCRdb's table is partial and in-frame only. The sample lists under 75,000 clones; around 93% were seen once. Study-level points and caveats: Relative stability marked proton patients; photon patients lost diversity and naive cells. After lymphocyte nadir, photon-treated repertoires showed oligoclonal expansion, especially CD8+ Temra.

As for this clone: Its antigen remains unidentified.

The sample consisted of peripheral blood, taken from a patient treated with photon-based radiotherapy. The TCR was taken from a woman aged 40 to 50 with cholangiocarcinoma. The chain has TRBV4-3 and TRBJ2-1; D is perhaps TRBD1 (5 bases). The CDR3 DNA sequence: TGCGCCAGCAGCCAAGATGGGTCGCAGGGAGAGCAGTTCTTC. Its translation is CASSQDGSQGEQFF.